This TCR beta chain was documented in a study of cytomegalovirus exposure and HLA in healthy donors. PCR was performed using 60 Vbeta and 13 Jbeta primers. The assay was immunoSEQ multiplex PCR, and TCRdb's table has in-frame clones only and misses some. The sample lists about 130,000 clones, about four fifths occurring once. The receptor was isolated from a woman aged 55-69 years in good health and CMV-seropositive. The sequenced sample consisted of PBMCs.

This chain's CDR3 is CASSPGAGYGYTF. CDR3 in DNA: TGTGCCAGCTCACCAGGGGCGGGCTATGGCTACACCTTC. The chain uses TRBV6-5 and TRBJ1-2; tentative D call: TRBD1 (6 bases). The germline V and J ends were trimmed by 8 bases and 4 bases, with 14 bases remaining between them. Germline loops: CDR1 MNHEY, CDR2 SVGAGI. The CDR3 is made up of 13 amino acids.